The 31 T cell receptor beta chains given below trace back to one sample, sequenced in a study of breast tumors, draining lymph nodes, adjacent tissues. Samples came from axillary lymph nodes draining the breast cancer. One entry per CDR3 protein, called by TCRdb with MiXCR from the multiplex PCR reads. The table records 100,000 to 150,000 distinct CDR3 sequences, 20% to 25% of them present only once. The specimen was axillary lymph node tissue. Source of these receptors: a female donor with breast cancer. Some clones in this sample may be carry-over from other donors' samples.

The chain couples TRBV14 to TRBJ1-1; D possibly corresponds to TRBD1 (5 bases). The CDR3 has 14 residues. The V and J ends lost 4 bases and 8 bases respectively, with 17 bases between them. Germline V gives CDR1 SGHDN, CDR2 FVKESK. This CDR3 reads CASSLNAGEPEAFF. The CDR3 DNA follows: TGTGCCAGCAGCCTCAACGCGGGGGAACCCGAAGCTTTCTTT.

This clonotype was seen ten or more times. The gene calls are TRBV4-1 and TRBJ2-1; 7 nucleotides line up with TRBD2. Germline lookup yields CDR1 MGHRA and CDR2 YSYEKL. This CDR3 region has 20 residues. Germline trimming cut 0 bases from V and 2 bases from J; bases unmatched to any gene: 16. CDR3 nucleotide sequence: TGCGCCAGCAGCCAAGAAGATGGGGCACTGGGGCGGGAGCCCTACAATGAGCAGTTCTTC. Translation: CASSQEDGALGREPYNEQFF.

This clonotype was seen only once. The chain has TRBV5-1 and TRBJ2-7; 10 bases are shared with TRBD2. The ends lost 3 bases at V and 0 bases at J; junction bases unmatched: 9. Germline loops: CDR1 SGHRS, CDR2 YFSETQ. CDR3 length: 17 amino acids. The CDR3 loop is CASSWDEREGLSYEQYF. CDR3 nucleotides: TGCGCCAGCAGCTGGGACGAGCGGGAGGGCCTCTCCTACGAGCAGTACTTC.

This clonotype has at least ten counts. The chain employs TRBV18 and TRBJ1-2, with a tentative D call TRBD1 (5 bases). This CDR3 region has 10 residues. The V end lost 8 bases, the J end lost 13 bases, and 14 bases lay between the germline ends. Germline V gene data show CDR1 as KGHSH and CDR2 as LQKENI. The CDR3 region has the DNA TGTGCCAGCGGTGAGGACATCCCCACCTTC. Encoded protein: CASGEDIPTF.

This clonotype occurred a few times. The rearrangement links TRBV7-8 to TRBJ1-4; D gene unclear. The CDR3 has 14 residues. CDR1 and CDR2 from the germline V gene are SGHVS and FQNEAQ. V was pared by 1 base and J by 5 bases, with 8 bases between. CDR3 loop: CASSLGPSNEKLFF. CDR3 bases: TGTGCCAGCAGCTTAGGGCCGTCGAATGAAAAACTGTTTTTT.

This clonotype was seen repeatedly, ten times or more. The chain employs TRBV7-6 and TRBJ2-7; TRBD1 matches 9 bases. CDR3 size: 15 residues. Germline lookup yields CDR1 SGHVS and CDR2 FNYEAQ. J lost 7 bases, V lost 6 bases, and 13 bases had no gene match. Here the CDR3 DNA reads TGTGCCAGCAGAGCCGGGACAGGGAGTACGGGGGAGCAGTACTTC. Its translation is CASRAGTGSTGEQYF.

This clonotype occurred a few times. The chain links TRBV4-2 to TRBJ2-3; 13 bases line up with TRBD2. The CDR3 consists of 16 residues. Germline V gene sequence: CDR1 LGHNA, CDR2 YNFKEQ. The V gene end was trimmed by 7 bases and the J gene end by 2 bases; junction bases not matched to a gene: 6. Here the CDR3 reads CASTRTSGSYTDTQYF. CDR3 sequence (DNA): TGTGCCAGCACCCGGACTAGCGGGAGCTACACAGATACGCAGTATTTT.

This clonotype was observed many times. V gene TRBV19 combines with J gene TRBJ2-3, with no clear D. V lost 3 bases to trimming and J lost 5 bases, with 9 bases between them. CDR1 is LNHDA, CDR2 SQIVND, per germline (reference sequence). The CDR3 contains 13 residues. CDR3 in DNA: TGTGCCAGTAGTATGCGTCCACGAGATACGCAGTATTTT. Translation gives CASSMRPRDTQYF.

Concerning this clonotype: The junction departs from germline at one end; a sequencing error may be responsible. The chain carries TRBV7-2 and TRBJ1-4; a weak D match, TRBD1 (5 bases). Germline V gene sequence: CDR1 SGHTA, CDR2 FQGNSA. This CDR3 spans 15 amino acids. For the CDR3, the DNA is TGTGCCAGCAGCCGGGACGGCGCAACTAATGAAAAACTGCTTTTT. This codes for CASSRDGATNEKLLF. The variable domain in full, completed from reference TRBV7-2 and TRBJ1-4, reads GAGVSQSPSNKVTEKGKDVELRCDPISGHTALYWYRQSLGQGLEFLIYFQGNSAPDKSGLPSDRFSAERTGGSVSTLTIQRTQQEDSAVYLCASSRDGATNEKLLFGSGTQLSVL.

This clonotype was seen at least ten times. The J gene is TRBJ2-3, the V gene TRBV6-5, with no clear D. The V gene's germline CDR1 is MNHEY and CDR2 SVGAGI. Between the trimmed V and J ends, which lost 0 bases and 5 bases, there was a span of 9 bases. The CDR3 is made up of 14 amino acids. This chain's CDR3 is CASSYSGFGDTQYF. CDR3 nucleotides: TGTGCCAGCAGTTACTCGGGGTTTGGAGATACGCAGTATTTT.

The chain combines TRBV6-5 with TRBJ1-3; tentatively, D is TRBD1 (5 bases). The V gene's germline CDR1 is MNHEY and CDR2 SVGAGI. This CDR3 has 15 amino acids. V lost 2 bases to trimming and J lost 4 bases, with 12 bases between them. CDR3 in amino acids: CASSYAQGAGNTIYF. The CDR3 DNA sequence: TGTGCCAGCAGTTACGCGCAGGGAGCCGGAAACACCATATATTTT.

This clonotype was found a few times. The gene calls are TRBV18 and TRBJ2-3, with D perhaps TRBD2 (6 bases). The germline V gene has CDR1 KGHSH and CDR2 LQKENI. The CDR3 has 15 amino acids. V lost 6 bases, J lost 9 bases, and 22 bases lay in between. This chain's CDR3 is CASSPDSGGVLTQYF. Here the CDR3 DNA reads TGTGCCAGCTCCCCCGATAGCGGCGGGGTTTTAACGCAGTATTTT. Full variable domain (outside the CDR3, taken from reference TRBV18 and TRBJ2-3): NAGVMQNPRHLVRRRGQEARLRCSPMKGHSHVYWYRQLPEEGLKFMVYLQKENIIDESGMPKERFSAEFPKEGPSILRIQQVVRGDSAAYFCASSPDSGGVLTQYFGPGTRLTVL.

In this sample, this clonotype turned up many times. The chain has TRBV24-1 and TRBJ2-5; D is possibly TRBD2 (5 bases). The germline V gene encodes CDR1 KGHDR and CDR2 SFDVKD. CDR3 length: 13 amino acids. Trimming pared 5 bases from V and 5 bases from J, leaving 11 bases between. The chain's CDR3 is CATSGLPGETQYF. The CDR3 DNA follows: TGTGCCACCAGTGGTCTCCCGGGGGAGACCCAGTACTTC.

This clonotype was observed at least ten times. V usage is TRBV25-1 and J usage is TRBJ2-2; the match to TRBD2 covers 9 bases. V shed 4 bases and J 0 bases; nucleotides not matched to a gene: 0. CDR3 length: 15 amino acids. Looked up from germline, CDR1 is MGHDK and CDR2 is SYGVNS. The CDR3 spells CASSGLAANTGELFF. The CDR3 DNA sequence: TGTGCCAGCAGTGGACTAGCGGCGAACACCGGGGAGCTGTTTTTT.

Many counts were recorded for this clonotype. This chain joins TRBV9 and TRBJ2-5; D uncertain. Trimming took off 4 bases at V and 2 bases at J, with 12 bases between the two ends. This CDR3 has 14 amino acids. Germline CDR1 reads SGDLS; CDR2 reads YYNGEE. CDR3 amino acids: CASSFRTAQETQYF. CDR3 sequence (DNA): TGTGCCAGCAGCTTCCGGACGGCACAAGAGACCCAGTACTTC.

As concerns this clonotype: This may come from a read error, since a much larger clone is one base off. The chain recombines TRBV5-1 with TRBJ2-1; D not resolved. V was trimmed by 6 bases and J by 9 bases, leaving 10 bases between them. Germline-derived CDR1 and CDR2 are SGHRS and YFSETQ. This CDR3 has 11 residues. The CDR3 protein is CASKFESEQFF. The CDR3 bases are TGCGCCAGCAAATTCGAAAGTGAGCAGTTCTTC.

With regard to this clonotype: A much larger clone sits a single nucleotide away, making a read error possible. The rearrangement links TRBV6-6 to TRBJ2-5, with no clear D. The CDR3 runs 12 residues. CDR1 MNHNY and CDR2 SVGAGI come from the germline V gene (reference sequence). V lost 8 bases and J 2 bases, leaving 9 bases between the germline ends. CDR3 bases: TGTGCCAGCGGCTCGCAGCAAGAGACCCAGTACTTC. This sequence encodes CASGSQQETQYF.

Ten or more counts support this clonotype. V usage is TRBV3-1 and J usage is TRBJ2-7; the D gene is possibly TRBD2 (6 bases). CDR3 size: 14 residues. Germline V gene data show CDR1 as LGHDT and CDR2 as YNNKEL (reference sequence). V was shortened by 1 base and J by 2 bases, with 9 bases between the two germline ends. The CDR3 spells CASSQGLGAYEQYF. CDR3 DNA: TGTGCCAGCAGCCAAGGACTAGGAGCCTACGAGCAGTACTTC.

About this clonotype: One base away lies a much larger clone, so this may be a sequencing read error. The J gene is TRBJ2-2, the V gene TRBV5-6; D remains ambiguous. Trimming left V 0 bases short and J 5 bases short, with 14 bases between. This CDR3 comprises 16 residues. Germline lookup yields CDR1 SGHDT and CDR2 YYEEEE. CDR3 DNA sequence: TGTGCCAGCAGCTTGGCCCCGGTGTTAACGACCGGGGAGCTGTTTTTT. As protein: CASSLAPVLTTGELFF.

This clonotype was detected ten times or more. The chain couples TRBV29-1 to TRBJ2-3; D might be TRBD2 (5 bases). The CDR3 contains 13 residues. Germline V gives CDR1 SQVTM, CDR2 ANQGSEA. The V and J ends lost 8 bases and 0 bases respectively, with 12 bases between them. CDR3 nucleotide sequence: TGCAGCTCCTGGACGGGGAGCACAGATACGCAGTATTTT. It yields the protein CSSWTGSTDTQYF.

The table lists this clonotype with many counts. V is TRBV11-1 and J is TRBJ2-3, with 8 nucleotides matching TRBD2. The CDR3 spans 16 residues. Germline V CDR1 and CDR2: SGHAT, FQDESV (reference sequence). With V trimmed by 5 bases and J by 5 bases, 12 bases remained unmatched. The CDR3, as DNA: TGTGCCAGCAGCCCCCAATCGGCGGGAGGAGGAGATACGCAGTATTTT. This translates into CASSPQSAGGGDTQYF.

With respect to this clonotype: This could be a read error, since a much larger clone is one nucleotide away. V usage is TRBV7-3 and J usage is TRBJ2-1, with 10 bases identical to TRBD2. Per germline, CDR1 SGHTA and CDR2 FQGTGA. The CDR3 runs 15 residues. The CDR3 DNA follows: TGTGCCGGCAGCTTAAAAGCGGGAGGGCGAAATGAGCAGTTCTTC. This gives the protein CAGSLKAGGRNEQFF.

The sample holds many counts of this clonotype. The chain couples TRBV12-3 or TRBV12-4 to TRBJ1-5; D is unresolved. The V end lost 1 base, the J end lost 2 bases, and 9 bases lay between the germline ends. CDR3 length: 15 residues. CDR3 loop: CASSLDGVGNQPQHF. DNA for the CDR3: TGTGCCAGCAGTTTAGACGGGGTTGGCAATCAGCCCCAGCATTTT.

Concerning this clonotype itself: One end of the junction varies from germline; a read error may be responsible. The chain carries TRBV24-1 and TRBJ2-3, with 9 nucleotides matching TRBD1. Per germline, CDR1 KGHDR and CDR2 SFDVKD. The CDR3 extends over 16 amino acids. The CDR3 DNA sequence: TGTGCCATCAGTGATTCGAGGGACAGGGGCACAGATACGCAGTATTTT. Its protein is CAISDSRDRGTDTQYF.

As for this clonotype: This sequence may be a read error, since a much larger clone differs from it by one base. The rearrangement joins TRBV20-1 to TRBJ1-5, with 7 bases matching TRBD1. Trimming cost V 3 bases and J 0 bases; bases outside gene matches: 11. This CDR3 is 17 amino acids long. Germline CDR1 reads DFQATT; CDR2 reads SNEGSKA (reference sequence). The CDR3 sequence is CSARAGQALYSNQPQHF. CDR3 sequence (DNA): TGCAGTGCTAGGGCTGGACAGGCGCTTTATAGCAATCAGCCCCAGCATTTT.

This clonotype was recorded at least ten times. The gene calls are TRBV4-3 and TRBJ2-5; 7 positions agree with TRBD1. Germline CDR1 is LGHNA and CDR2 is YSLEER. The V segment lost 4 bases and the J segment 4 bases; nucleotides outside the gene matches: 6. This CDR3 contains 14 residues. CDR3 sequence reads: CASSREGAGETQYF. CDR3 in DNA: TGCGCCAGCAGCCGTGAGGGGGCCGGAGAGACCCAGTACTTC.

This clonotype was seen repeatedly, ten times or more. The chain employs TRBV20-1 and TRBJ2-4, with unresolved D. The germline V gene encodes CDR1 DFQATT and CDR2 SNEGSKA (reference sequence). The CDR3 has 14 amino acids. Trimming cost V 6 bases and J 1 base, with 13 bases left between them. CDR3 residues: CSAAAIAAKNIQYF. The CDR3 DNA reads as TGCAGTGCAGCAGCGATTGCGGCCAAAAACATTCAGTACTTC.

Ten or more counts support this clonotype. The rearrangement joins TRBV7-2 to TRBJ2-7; TRBD2 aligns across 11 bases. Germline V gene lookup returns CDR1 SGHTA and CDR2 FQGNSA. The V gene end was trimmed by 0 bases and the J gene end by 9 bases; junction bases not matched to a gene: 10. There are 16 residues in the CDR3. CDR3 sequence: CASSLASGIAGGPQYF. The DNA for the CDR3 is TGTGCCAGCAGCTTAGCCTCCGGGATAGCGGGAGGGCCGCAGTACTTC.

This clonotype has more than one count but fewer than ten. The chain recombines TRBV28 with TRBJ1-4; 7 bases agree with TRBD1. With 5 bases clipped from V and 5 bases from J, the junction kept 8 bases outside the gene matches. This CDR3 has 15 residues. Germline CDR1 reads MDHEN; CDR2 reads SYDVKM. Here the CDR3 DNA reads TGTGCCAGCAGTCCTGGGACAGCACGAAATGAAAAACTGTTTTTT. As protein: CASSPGTARNEKLFF.

This clonotype turned up a few times. The chain joins TRBV4-1 to TRBJ2-4, with 10 positions matching TRBD1. CDR3 length equals 17 residues. Looked up from germline, CDR1 is MGHRA and CDR2 is YSYEKL. V lost 1 base to trimming and J lost 1 base; unmatched junction nucleotides: 4. The CDR3 sequence: CASSQVPGQGAKNIQYF. The CDR3 coding sequence is TGCGCCAGCAGCCAAGTTCCGGGACAGGGGGCCAAAAACATTCAGTACTTC.

This chain connects TRBV28 to TRBJ2-7, with D uncertain. The CDR3 is made up of 13 amino acids. With 2 bases removed from V and 2 bases from J, the gap between germline ends came to 7 bases. The germline V gene has CDR1 MDHEN and CDR2 SYDVKM. The CDR3 nucleotides are TGTGCCAGCAGTTTACAGTCACCCTACGAGCAGTACTTC. Its protein product is CASSLQSPYEQYF.